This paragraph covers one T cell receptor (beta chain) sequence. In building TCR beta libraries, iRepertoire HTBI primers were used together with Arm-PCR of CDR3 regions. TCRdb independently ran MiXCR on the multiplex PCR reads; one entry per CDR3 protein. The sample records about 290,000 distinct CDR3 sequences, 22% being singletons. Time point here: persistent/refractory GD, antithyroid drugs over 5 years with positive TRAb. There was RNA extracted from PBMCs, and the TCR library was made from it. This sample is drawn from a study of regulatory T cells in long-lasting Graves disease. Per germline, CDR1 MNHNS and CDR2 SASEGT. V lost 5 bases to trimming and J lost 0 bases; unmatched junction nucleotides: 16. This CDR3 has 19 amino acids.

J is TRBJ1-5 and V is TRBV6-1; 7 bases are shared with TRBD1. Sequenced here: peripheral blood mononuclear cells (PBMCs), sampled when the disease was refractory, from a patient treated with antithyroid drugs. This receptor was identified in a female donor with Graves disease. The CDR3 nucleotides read TGTGCCAGCAGTCCACTGAAGCGACAGGGTCTATATAGCAATCAGCCCCAGCATTTT. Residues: CASSPLKRQGLYSNQPQHF.